This T cell receptor (beta chain) was identified during a study of blood T cell repertoires in COVID-19. In the study overall: Researchers got acute and convalescent COVID-19 samples from the United States, Italy and Spain.

Sequenced by immunoSEQ multiplex PCR; TCRdb stores in-frame clones only, minus some. The sample shows hundreds of thousands of clones, more than 80% of them seen only once. The CDR3 runs 14 residues. Germline CDR1 is SEHNR and CDR2 is FQNEAQ (reference sequence). V lost 5 bases to trimming and J lost 3 bases, with 14 bases between them. The receptor comes from a woman aged 25 to 39 with active or convalescent COVID-19. The V gene is TRBV7-9, the J gene TRBJ2-7; D is undetermined. Sequenced: peripheral blood. The CDR3 sequence: CASSRPSQSYEQYF. The CDR3 DNA sequence: TGTGCCAGCAGCCGCCCGTCACAGAGCTACGAGCAGTACTTC.